The entry below gives a single TCR beta chain sequence along with its context. Its antigen is not identified. This sample was included in a study of long-term antiretroviral therapy in people with HIV. Study-wide results and caveats: Information on adherence to ART, viral resistance or therapy changes was unavailable. The repertoire was dominated at all time points by clones expanded before ART. Even long-term ART left TRB diversity below transplant donor controls, despite gains.

Running of the v3.0 immunoSEQ assay took place at survey level. TCRdb's copy holds only in-frame clones and misses some; the assay was immunoSEQ multiplex PCR. The sample has some 16,000 clones; around 84% are singletons. V shed 2 bases and J 4 bases; nucleotides not matched to a gene: 3. The germline V gene encodes CDR1 LGHNA and CDR2 YNFKEQ. The CDR3 has 14 amino acids. The study drew at least one pre-ART and at least two post-ART PBMC samples from every donor. The sequence was obtained from a woman in her 40s with HIV. V gene TRBV4-2 combines with J gene TRBJ2-5, with TRBD2 matching over 8 bases. Sequenced here: unsorted PBMCs, sampled 0.5 years after starting antiretroviral therapy. The CDR3 region is CASSQNGGGETQYF. CDR3 DNA: TGTGCCAGCAGCCAAAACGGGGGGGGAGAGACCCAGTACTTC.